Listed below are T cell receptor beta chains from one sample, sequenced in a study of neurological immune-mediated disorders. TCRdb recomputed calls from the 5' RACE reads with MiXCR, one row per CDR3 protein. The sample holds about 95,000 distinct CDR3 sequences, roughly 4% seen once. The source material was PBMCs. These receptor sequences come from a woman between 18 and 29 years old with multiple sclerosis. CDR3s include the opening cysteine and the closing phenylalanine or tryptophan. The D gene is left open where the match is weak. The size field is filled for only some rows; it gives once, few, many or a size class.

TRBD2 TRBJ2-3 TRBV4-1 many TGCGCCAGCAGCCAAGATCTACTAGCGGGCGCTTTCACAGATACGCAGTATTTT CASSQDLLAGAFTDTQYF
NA TRBJ2-5 TRBV5-1 many TGCGCCAGCAGCTTGGAGGGGTCAGGCAAAGAGACCCAGTACTTC CASSLEGSGKETQYF
NA TRBJ1-1 TRBV7-9 many TGTGCCAGCAGCTTAGCGCGAACAGAGAACACTGAAGCTTTCTTT CASSLARTENTEAFF
TRBD2 TRBJ2-2 TRBV27 NA TGTGCCAGCAGTTTTTTAGCGGGAGTTGTCGGGGAGCTGTTTTTT CASSFLAGVVGELFF
TRBD1 TRBJ1-5 TRBV20-1 many TGCAGTGCCAAACAGGGGGCTGTCAATCAGCCCCAGCATTTT CSAKQGAVNQPQHF
NA TRBJ2-1 TRBV27 many TGTGCCAGCAGTCGCACAGGGAACAATGAGCAGTTCTTC CASSRTGNNEQFF
NA TRBJ1-1 TRBV4-3 few TGCGCCAGCAGCCAAGATAGTCACGGGAGGGACACTGAAGCTTTCTTT CASSQDSHGRDTEAFF
TRBD1 TRBJ1-1 TRBV20-1 many TGCAGTGCTAGGGGGGACAGGGGGAACACTGAAGCTTTCTTT CSARGDRGNTEAFF
TRBD1 TRBJ1-1 TRBV3-1 many TGTGCCAGCAGCCAAGATCGTGCAGGGGGACGGGACACTGAAGCTTTCTTT CASSQDRAGGRDTEAFF
NA TRBJ2-5 TRBV12-3/TRBV12-4 many TGTGCCAGCAGGAGAGGACGAACTCAAGAGACCCAGTACTTC CASRRGRTQETQYF
NA TRBJ1-2 TRBV24-1 many TGTGCCACCAGTGATGGAAGGGGCTACACCTTC CATSDGRGYTF
NA TRBJ2-2 TRBV9 few TGTGCCAGCAGGGGACAAAACACCGGGGAGCTGTTTTTT CASRGQNTGELFF
NA TRBJ1-5 TRBV4-1 many TGCGCCAGCAGCCAAGGCCACCCTCCGGGAGGTCAGCCCCAGCATTTT CASSQGHPPGGQPQHF
TRBD1 TRBJ2-6 TRBV20-1 NA TGCAGTGTGAATAGGGGGCGCGAGACTGGGGCCAACGTCCTGACTTTC CSVNRGRETGANVLTF
NA TRBJ1-1 TRBV12-3/TRBV12-4 many TGTGCCAGCACCCTGGGGGGGAGGAACACTGAAGCTTTCTTT CASTLGGRNTEAFF
NA TRBJ2-1 TRBV7-2 many TGTGCCAGCAGCTTAGCGCAAGGGCGGATGGGCGAGCAGTTCTTC CASSLAQGRMGEQFF
TRBD1 TRBJ2-3 TRBV5-1 many TGCGCCAGCAGCCCCCAGGGGGCCGCGACAGATACGCAGTATTTT CASSPQGAATDTQYF
TRBD1 TRBJ1-1 TRBV12-3/TRBV12-4 many TGTGCCAGCAGGAGTAGGGGGCTAGGCACTGAAGCTTTCTTT CASRSRGLGTEAFF
TRBD1 TRBJ1-2 TRBV12-3/TRBV12-4 many TGTGCCAGCAGGCCCGGGACAGACTATGGCTACACCTTC CASRPGTDYGYTF
TRBD2 TRBJ2-1 TRBV7-9 many TGTGCCAGCAGCACTGCCTCGACTAGCGGGGGAAGGAATGAGCAGTTCTTC CASSTASTSGGRNEQFF
TRBD2 TRBJ2-1 TRBV20-1 NA TGCAGTGCTAACCCACTAGCGGGACCTTACAATGAGCAGTTCTTC CSANPLAGPYNEQFF
NA TRBJ1-2 TRBV6-5 many TGTGCCAGCAGTTACCGGGGGGGCTACACCTTC CASSYRGGYTF
TRBD1 TRBJ1-6 TRBV7-2 many TGTGCCAGCAGCTTGGACAGGTTAAGCTCCTATAATTCACCCCTCCACTTT CASSLDRLSSYNSPLHF
NA TRBJ1-5 TRBV6-5 many TGTGCCAGCAGTGACAGGTTCAGCAATCAGCCCCAGCATTTT CASSDRFSNQPQHF
NA TRBJ2-3 TRBV5-5 many TGTGCCAGCAGCTTGGTTGGAGATACGCAGTATTTT CASSLVGDTQYF
NA TRBJ2-4 TRBV12-3/TRBV12-4 many TGTGCCAGCACTCTAGGAGGGGGAGCCAAAAACATTCAGTACTTC CASTLGGGAKNIQYF
TRBD2 TRBJ2-5 TRBV5-1 many TGCGCCAGCAGCTTAAGCGGGGAAGAGACCCAGTACTTC CASSLSGEETQYF
NA TRBJ1-3 TRBV12-3/TRBV12-4 many TGTGCCAGCAGTTTCCCCGGACGAAACACCATATATTTT CASSFPGRNTIYF
NA TRBJ2-1 TRBV6-1 many TGTGCCAGCATGAGGCAGGGGGGCTACAATGAGCAGTTCTTC CASMRQGGYNEQFF